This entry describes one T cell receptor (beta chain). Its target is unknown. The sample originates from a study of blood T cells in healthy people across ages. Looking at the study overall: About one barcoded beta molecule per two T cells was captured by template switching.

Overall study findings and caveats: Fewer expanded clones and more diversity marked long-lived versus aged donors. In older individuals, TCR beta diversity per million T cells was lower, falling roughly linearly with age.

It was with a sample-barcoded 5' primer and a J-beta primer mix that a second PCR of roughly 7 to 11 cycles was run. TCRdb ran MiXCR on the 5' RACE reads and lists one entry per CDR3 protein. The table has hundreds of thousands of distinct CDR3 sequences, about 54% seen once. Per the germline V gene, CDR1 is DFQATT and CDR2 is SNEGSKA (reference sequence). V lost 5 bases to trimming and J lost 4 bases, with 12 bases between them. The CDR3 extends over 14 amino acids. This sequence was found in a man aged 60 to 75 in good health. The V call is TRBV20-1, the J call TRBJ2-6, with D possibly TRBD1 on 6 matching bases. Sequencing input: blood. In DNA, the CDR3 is TGCAGTGCTCACTCAGGGGCGGGGGCCAACGTCCTGACTTTC. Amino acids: CSAHSGAGANVLTF.